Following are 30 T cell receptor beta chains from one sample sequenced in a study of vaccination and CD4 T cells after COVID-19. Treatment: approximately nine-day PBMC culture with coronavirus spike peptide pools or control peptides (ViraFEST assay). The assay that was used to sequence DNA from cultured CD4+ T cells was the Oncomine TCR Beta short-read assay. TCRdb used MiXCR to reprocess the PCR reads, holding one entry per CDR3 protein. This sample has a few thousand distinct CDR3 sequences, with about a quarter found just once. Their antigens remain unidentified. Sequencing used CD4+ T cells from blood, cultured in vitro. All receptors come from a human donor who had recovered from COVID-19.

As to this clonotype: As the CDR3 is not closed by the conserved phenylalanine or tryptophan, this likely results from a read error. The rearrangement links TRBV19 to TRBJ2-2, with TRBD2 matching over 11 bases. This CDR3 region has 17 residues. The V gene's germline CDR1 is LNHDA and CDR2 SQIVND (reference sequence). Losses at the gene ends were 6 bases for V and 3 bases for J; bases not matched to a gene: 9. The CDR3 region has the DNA TGTGCCAGTAGAAGGGTTAGCGGGGGGGGCGACACCGGGGAGCTGTTTTCT. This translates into CASRRVSGGGDTGELFS.

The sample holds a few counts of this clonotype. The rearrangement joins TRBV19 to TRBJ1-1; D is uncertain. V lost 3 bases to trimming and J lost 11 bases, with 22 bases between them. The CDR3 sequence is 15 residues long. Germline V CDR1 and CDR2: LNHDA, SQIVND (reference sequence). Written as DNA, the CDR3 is TGTGCCAGTAGTATGACCATGCAGTCTTTAAATTTGGCTTTCTTT. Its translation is CASSMTMQSLNLAFF.

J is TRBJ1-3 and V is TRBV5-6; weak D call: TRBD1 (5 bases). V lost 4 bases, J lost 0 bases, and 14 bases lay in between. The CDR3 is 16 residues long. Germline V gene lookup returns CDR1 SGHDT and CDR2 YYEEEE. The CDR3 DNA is TGTGCCAGCAGCCAGCTGGGACTCCTCTCTGGAAACACCATATATTTT. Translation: CASSQLGLLSGNTIYF. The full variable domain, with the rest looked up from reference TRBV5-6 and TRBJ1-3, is DAGVTQSPTHLIKTRGQQVTLRCSPKSGHDTVSWYQQALGQGPQFIFQYYEEEERQRGNFPDRFSGHQFPNYSSELNVNALLLGDSALYLCASSQLGLLSGNTIYFGEGSWLTVV.

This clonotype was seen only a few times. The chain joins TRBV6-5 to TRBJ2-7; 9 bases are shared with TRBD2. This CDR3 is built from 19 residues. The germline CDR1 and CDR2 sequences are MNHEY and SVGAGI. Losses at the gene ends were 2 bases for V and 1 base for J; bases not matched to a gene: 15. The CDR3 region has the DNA TGTGCCAGCAGTTACGACTCCGTAGCTGGCGGGGGGGTGTCCTACGAGCAGTACTTC. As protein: CASSYDSVAGGGVSYEQYF.

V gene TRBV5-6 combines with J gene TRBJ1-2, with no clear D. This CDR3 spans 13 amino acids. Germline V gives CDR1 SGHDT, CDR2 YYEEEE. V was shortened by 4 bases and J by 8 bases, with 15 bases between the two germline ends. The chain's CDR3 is CASSPGVGLGYTF. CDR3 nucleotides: TGTGCCAGCAGCCCCGGTGTAGGGTTGGGCTACACCTTC.

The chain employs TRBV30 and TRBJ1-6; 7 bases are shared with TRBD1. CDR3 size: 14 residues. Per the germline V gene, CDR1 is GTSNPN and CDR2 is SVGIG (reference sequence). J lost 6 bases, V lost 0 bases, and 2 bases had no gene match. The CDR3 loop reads CAWSVDRVNSPLHF. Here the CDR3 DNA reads TGTGCCTGGAGTGTCGACAGGGTTAATTCACCCCTCCACTTT.

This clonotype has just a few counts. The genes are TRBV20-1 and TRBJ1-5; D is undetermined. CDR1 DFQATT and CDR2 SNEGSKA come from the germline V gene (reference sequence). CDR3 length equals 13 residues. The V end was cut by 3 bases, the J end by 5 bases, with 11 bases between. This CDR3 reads CSASYGEDQPQHF. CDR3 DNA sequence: TGCAGTGCTAGCTACGGGGAAGATCAGCCCCAGCATTTT.

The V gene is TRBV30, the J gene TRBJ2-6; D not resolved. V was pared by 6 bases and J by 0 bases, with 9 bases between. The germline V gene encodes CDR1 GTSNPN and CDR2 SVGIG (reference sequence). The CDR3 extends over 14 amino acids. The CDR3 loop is CACHLYSGANVLTF. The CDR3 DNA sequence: TGTGCCTGCCATTTGTACTCTGGGGCCAACGTCCTGACTTTC. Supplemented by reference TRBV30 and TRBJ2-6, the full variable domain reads SQTIHQWPATLVQPVGSPLSLECTVEGTSNPNLYWYRQAAGRGLQLLFYSVGIGQISSEVPQNLSASRPQDRQFILSSKKLLLSDSGFYLCACHLYSGANVLTFGAGSRLTVL.

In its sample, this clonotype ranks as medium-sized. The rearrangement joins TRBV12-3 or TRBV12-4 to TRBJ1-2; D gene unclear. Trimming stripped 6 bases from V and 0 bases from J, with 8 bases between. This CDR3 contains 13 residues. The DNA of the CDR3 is TGTGCCAGCAGGTCGACATCTAACTATGGCTACACCTTC. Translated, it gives CASRSTSNYGYTF.

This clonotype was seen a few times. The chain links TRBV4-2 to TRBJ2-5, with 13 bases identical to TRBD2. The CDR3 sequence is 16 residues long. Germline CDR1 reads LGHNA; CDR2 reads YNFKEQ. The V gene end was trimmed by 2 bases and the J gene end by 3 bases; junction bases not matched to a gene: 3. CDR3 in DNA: TGTGCCAGCAGCCAAACTAGCGGGGGGGCCGAAGAGACCCAGTACTTC. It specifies CASSQTSGGAEETQYF.

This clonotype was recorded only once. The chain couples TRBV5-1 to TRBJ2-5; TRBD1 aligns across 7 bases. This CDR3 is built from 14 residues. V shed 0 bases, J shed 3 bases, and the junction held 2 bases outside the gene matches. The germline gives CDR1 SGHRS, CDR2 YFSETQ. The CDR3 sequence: CASSLGRGKETQYF. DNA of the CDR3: TGCGCCAGCAGCTTGGGCAGGGGGAAAGAGACCCAGTACTTC.

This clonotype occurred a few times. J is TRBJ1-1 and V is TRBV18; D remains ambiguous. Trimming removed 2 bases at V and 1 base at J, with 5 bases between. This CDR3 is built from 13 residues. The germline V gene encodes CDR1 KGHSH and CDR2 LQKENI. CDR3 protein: CASSPRENTEAFF. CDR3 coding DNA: TGTGCCAGCTCACCAAGGGAGAACACTGAAGCTTTCTTT.

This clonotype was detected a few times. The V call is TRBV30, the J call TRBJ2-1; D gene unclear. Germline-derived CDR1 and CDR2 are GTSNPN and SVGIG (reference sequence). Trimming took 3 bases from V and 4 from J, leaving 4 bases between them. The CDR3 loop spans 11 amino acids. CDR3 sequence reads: CAWRGYNEQFF. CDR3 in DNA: TGTGCCTGGAGAGGGTACAATGAGCAGTTCTTC.

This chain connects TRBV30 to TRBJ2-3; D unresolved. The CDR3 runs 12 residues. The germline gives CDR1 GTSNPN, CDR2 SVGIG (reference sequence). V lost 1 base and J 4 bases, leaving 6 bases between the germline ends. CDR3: CAWSASPDTQYF. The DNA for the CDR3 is TGTGCCTGGAGTGCCTCCCCAGATACGCAGTATTTT.

CDR3 DNA sequence: TGTGCCAGCAGCTTAGCGCAAGGGGGGGCGACTTTCTTT. It codes for CASSLAQGGATFF. J is TRBJ1-1 and V is TRBV7-9, with a tentative D call TRBD1 (6 bases). The CDR3 has 13 amino acids. Trimming took off 0 bases at V and 12 bases at J, with 14 bases between the two ends. The germline CDR1 and CDR2 sequences are SEHNR and FQNEAQ (reference sequence).

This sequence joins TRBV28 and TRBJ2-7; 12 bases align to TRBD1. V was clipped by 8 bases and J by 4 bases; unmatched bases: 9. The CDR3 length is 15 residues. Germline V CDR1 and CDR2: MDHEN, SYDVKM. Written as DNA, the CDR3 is TGTGCCAGCGAATGGGGGACAGGGGGCGGGTACGAGCAGTACTTC. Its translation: CASEWGTGGGYEQYF.

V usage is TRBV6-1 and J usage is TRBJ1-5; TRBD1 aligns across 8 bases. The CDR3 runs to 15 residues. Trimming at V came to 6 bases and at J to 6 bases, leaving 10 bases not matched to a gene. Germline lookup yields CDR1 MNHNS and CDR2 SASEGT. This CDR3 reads CASRERDRSSQPQHF. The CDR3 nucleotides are TGTGCCAGCAGGGAGCGGGACAGGTCGAGTCAGCCCCAGCATTTT.

The CDR3 DNA follows: TGTGCCAGCAGCCCGCATACAGGGGGGGATTCACCCCTCCACTTT. Translated, it gives CASSPHTGGDSPLHF. This chain connects TRBV7-2 to TRBJ1-6; 8 nucleotides line up with TRBD1. Trimming at V came to 5 bases and at J to 8 bases, leaving 8 bases not matched to a gene. Germline CDR1 reads SGHTA; CDR2 reads FQGNSA. The CDR3 sequence is 15 residues long.

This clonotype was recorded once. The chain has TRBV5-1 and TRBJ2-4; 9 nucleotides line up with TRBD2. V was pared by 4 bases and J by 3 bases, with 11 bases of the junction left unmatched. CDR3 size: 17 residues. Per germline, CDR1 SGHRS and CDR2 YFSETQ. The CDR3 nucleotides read TGCGCCAGCAGCAGACAGGCGGGGGGGCAGGGCAAAAACATTCAGTACTTC. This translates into CASSRQAGGQGKNIQYF.

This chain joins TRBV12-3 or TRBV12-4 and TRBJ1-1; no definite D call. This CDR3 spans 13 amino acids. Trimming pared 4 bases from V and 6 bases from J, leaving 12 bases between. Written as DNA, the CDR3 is TGTGCCAGCAGTTATTCAGGACTGGCTGAAGCTTTCTTT. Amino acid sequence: CASSYSGLAEAFF.

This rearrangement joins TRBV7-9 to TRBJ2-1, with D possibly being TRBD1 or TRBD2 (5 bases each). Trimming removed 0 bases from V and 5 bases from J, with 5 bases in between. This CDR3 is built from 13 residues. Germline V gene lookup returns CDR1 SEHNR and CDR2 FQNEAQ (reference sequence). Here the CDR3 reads CASSLAGDNEQFF. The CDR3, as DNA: TGTGCCAGCAGCTTAGCGGGGGACAATGAGCAGTTCTTC.

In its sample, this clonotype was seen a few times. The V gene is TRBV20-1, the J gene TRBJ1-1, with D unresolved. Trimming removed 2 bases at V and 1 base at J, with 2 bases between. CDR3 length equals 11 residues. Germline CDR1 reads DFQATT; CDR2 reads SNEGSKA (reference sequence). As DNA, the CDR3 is TGCAGTGCTAGACAGAACACTGAAGCTTTCTTT. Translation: CSARQNTEAFF.

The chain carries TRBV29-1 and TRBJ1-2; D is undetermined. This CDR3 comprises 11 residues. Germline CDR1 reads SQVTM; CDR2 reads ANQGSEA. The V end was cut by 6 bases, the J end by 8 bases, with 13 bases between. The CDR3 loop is CSVDSTSGYTF. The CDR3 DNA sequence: TGCAGCGTGGACTCAACCTCGGGCTACACCTTC.

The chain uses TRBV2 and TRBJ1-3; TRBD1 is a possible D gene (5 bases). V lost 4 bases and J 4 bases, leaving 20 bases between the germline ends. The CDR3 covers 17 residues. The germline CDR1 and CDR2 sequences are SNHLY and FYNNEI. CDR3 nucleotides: TGTGCCAGCAGTGCGAACCCAGGGACCGCCCTGGGAAACACCATATATTTT. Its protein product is CASSANPGTALGNTIYF.

The CDR3 region has the DNA TGTGCCAGCAGTTACTCGGGGCAGGTCACAGATACGCAGTATTTT. Encoded protein: CASSYSGQVTDTQYF. V and J are TRBV6-5 and TRBJ2-3; D possibly corresponds to TRBD1 (5 bases). Trimming cost V 0 bases and J 2 bases, with 9 bases left between them. This CDR3 contains 15 residues. Germline V gene sequence: CDR1 MNHEY, CDR2 SVGAGI.

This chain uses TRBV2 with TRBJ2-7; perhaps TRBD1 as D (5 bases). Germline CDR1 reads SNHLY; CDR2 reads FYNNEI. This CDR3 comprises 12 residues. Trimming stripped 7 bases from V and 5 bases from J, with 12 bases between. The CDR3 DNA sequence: TGTGCCAGCAAGCAGGGATACCACGAGCAGTACTTC. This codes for CASKQGYHEQYF.

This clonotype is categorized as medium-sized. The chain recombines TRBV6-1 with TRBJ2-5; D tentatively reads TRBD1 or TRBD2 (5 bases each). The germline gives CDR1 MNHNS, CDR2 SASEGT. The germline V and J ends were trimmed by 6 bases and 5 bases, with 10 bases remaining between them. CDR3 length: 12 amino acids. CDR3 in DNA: TGTGCCAGCAGGAGGGGCGACGAGACCCAGTACTTC. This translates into CASRRGDETQYF.

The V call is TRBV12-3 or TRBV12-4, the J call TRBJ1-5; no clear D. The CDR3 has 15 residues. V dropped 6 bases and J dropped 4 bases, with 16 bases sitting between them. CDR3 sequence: CASSPFRGGNQPQHF. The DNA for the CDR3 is TGTGCCAGCAGCCCCTTCAGAGGTGGAAATCAGCCCCAGCATTTT.

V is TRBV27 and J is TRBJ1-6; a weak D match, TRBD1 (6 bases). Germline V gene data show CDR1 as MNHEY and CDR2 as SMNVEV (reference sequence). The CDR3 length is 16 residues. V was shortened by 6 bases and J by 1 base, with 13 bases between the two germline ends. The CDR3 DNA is TGTGCCAGCAGCCGGACGGGGACATCCTATAATTCACCCCTCCACTTT. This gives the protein CASSRTGTSYNSPLHF.

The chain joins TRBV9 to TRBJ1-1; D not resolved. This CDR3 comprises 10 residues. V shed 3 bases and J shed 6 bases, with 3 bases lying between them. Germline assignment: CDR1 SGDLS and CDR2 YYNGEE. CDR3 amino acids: CASSDSEAFF. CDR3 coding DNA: TGTGCCAGCAGCGACTCTGAAGCTTTCTTT.